This TCR beta chain derives from a study of shared T cell receptors in the human thymus. The assay was immunoSEQ multiplex PCR, and TCRdb's table has in-frame clones only and misses some. The table shows around 340,000 clones, with roughly 94% occurring only once. The V and J ends lost 4 bases and 2 bases respectively, with 9 bases between them. Germline CDR1 SNHLY, CDR2 FYNNEI. This CDR3 spans 13 amino acids. The TCR sequence derives from a human donor. The chain has TRBV2 and TRBJ2-7; TRBD1 is a possible D gene (6 bases). Sequenced input: thymocytes. The DNA of the CDR3 is TGTGCCAGCAGTGGGGGGCCGCCCTACGAGCAGTACTTC. It codes for CASSGGPPYEQYF.